The entry that follows covers one TCR beta chain sequence. Antigen unknown. The data stem from a study of CXCR3-negative and CXCR3-positive naive CD8 T cells. The authors prepared UMI-labeled TRB cDNA libraries by 5' RACE. TCRdb reprocessed the 5' RACE reads; each CDR3 protein has one entry and no DNA is given. This listing includes 150,000 to 180,000 distinct CDR3 sequences. Overall study findings and caveats: Similar TRBV-TRBJ usage was seen in naive cells (both CXCR3-negative and CXCR3-positive), but memory cells differed. Naive cells with CXCR3 showed TRB CDR3s that were more hydrophobic than those in CXCR3-negative naive cells.

CDR1 and CDR2 from the germline V gene are MDHEN and SYDVKM. The CDR3 contains 17 residues. Every CD8+ T cell subset underwent triplicate sorting at a few hundred thousand cells apiece. The naive CD8+ gate required CD45RO-CCR7+CD27+CD95- phenotype. This clonotype was obtained from a human donor in good health. Some clones in this sample may be carry-over from other donors' samples. The material sequenced was naive CXCR3+ CD8+ T cells from blood. Subset specified: CD45RO-CCR7+CD27+CD95- naive CD8+ T cells expressing CXCR3 (TNR3+). V gene TRBV28 combines with J gene TRBJ2-1; absent DNA, TCRdb's TRBD1 call cannot be checked. CDR3 residues: CASSPRTGGIPYNEQFF.